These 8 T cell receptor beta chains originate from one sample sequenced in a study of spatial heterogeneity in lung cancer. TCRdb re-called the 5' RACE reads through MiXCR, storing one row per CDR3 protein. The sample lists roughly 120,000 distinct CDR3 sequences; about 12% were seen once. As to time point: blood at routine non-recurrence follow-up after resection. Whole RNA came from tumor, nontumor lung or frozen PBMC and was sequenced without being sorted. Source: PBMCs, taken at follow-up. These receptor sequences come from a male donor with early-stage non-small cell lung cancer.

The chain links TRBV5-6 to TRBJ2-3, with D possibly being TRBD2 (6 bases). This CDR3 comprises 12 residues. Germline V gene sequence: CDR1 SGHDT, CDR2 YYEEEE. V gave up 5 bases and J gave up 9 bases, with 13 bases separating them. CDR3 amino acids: CASSRDFETQYF. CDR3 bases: TGTGCCAGCAGTCGGGACTTCGAAACGCAGTATTTT.

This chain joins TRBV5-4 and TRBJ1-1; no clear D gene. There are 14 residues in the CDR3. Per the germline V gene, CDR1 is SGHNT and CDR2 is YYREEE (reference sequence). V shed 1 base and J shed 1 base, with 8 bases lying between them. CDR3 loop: CASSLRMGNTEAFF. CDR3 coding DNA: TGTGCCAGCAGCTTGAGGATGGGGAACACTGAAGCTTTCTTT.

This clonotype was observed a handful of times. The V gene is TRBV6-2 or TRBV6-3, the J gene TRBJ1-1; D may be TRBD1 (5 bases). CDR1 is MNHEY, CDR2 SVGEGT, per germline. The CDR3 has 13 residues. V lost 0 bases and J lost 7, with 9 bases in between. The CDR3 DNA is TGTGCCAGCAGTTACTCGAATAGGGGTGAAGCTTTCTTT. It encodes CASSYSNRGEAFF.

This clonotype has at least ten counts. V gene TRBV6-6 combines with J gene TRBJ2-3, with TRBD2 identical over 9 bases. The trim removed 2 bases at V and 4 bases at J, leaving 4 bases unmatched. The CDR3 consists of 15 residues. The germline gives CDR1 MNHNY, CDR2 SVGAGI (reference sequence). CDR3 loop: CASSYGAGGPDTQYF. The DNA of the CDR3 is TGTGCCAGCAGTTACGGTGCGGGGGGGCCAGATACGCAGTATTTT.

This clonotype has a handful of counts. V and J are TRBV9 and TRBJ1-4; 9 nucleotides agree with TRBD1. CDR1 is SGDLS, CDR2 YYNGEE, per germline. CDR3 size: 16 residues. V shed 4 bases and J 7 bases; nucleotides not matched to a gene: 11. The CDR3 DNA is TGTGCCAGCAGCTTCAGCACACAGGGGGCGGGTGAAAAACTGTTTTTT. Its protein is CASSFSTQGAGEKLFF. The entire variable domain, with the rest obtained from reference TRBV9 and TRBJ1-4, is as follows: DSGVTQTPKHLITATGQRVTLRCSPRSGDLSVYWYQQSLDQGLQFLIQYYNGEERAKGNILERFSAQQFPDLHSELNLSSLELGDSALYFCASSFSTQGAGEKLFFGSGTQLSVL.

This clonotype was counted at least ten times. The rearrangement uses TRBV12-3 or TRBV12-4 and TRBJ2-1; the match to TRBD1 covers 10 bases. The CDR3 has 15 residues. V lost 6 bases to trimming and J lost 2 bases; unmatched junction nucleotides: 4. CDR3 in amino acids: CASSPGQGPYNEQFF. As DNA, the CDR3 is TGTGCCAGCAGCCCGGGACAGGGGCCCTACAATGAGCAGTTCTTC.

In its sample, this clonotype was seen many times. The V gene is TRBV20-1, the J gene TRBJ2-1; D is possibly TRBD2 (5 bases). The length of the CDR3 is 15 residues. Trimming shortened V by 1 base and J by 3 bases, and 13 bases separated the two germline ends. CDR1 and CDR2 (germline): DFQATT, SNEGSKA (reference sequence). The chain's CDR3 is CSARGLTGNYNEQFF. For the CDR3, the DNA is TGCAGTGCTAGAGGCCTTACCGGGAACTACAATGAGCAGTTCTTC.

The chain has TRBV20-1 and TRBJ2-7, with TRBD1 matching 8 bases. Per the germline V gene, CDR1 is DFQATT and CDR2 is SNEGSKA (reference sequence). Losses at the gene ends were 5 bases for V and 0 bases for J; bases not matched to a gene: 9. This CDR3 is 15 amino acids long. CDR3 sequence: CSALPGTGLSYEQYF. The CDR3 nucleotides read TGCAGTGCTCTCCCCGGGACAGGACTCTCCTACGAGCAGTACTTC.